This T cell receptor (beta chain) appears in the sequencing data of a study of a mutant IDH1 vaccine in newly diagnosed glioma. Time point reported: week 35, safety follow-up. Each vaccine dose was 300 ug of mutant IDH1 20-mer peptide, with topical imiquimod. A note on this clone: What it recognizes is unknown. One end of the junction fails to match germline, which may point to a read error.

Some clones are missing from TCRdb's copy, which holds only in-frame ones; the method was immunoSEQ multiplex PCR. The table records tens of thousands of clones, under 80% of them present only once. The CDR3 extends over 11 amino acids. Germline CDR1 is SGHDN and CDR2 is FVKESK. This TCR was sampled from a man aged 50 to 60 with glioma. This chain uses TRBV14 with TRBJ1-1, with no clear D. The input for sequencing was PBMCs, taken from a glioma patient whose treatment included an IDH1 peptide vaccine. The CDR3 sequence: CASSQGREAFF. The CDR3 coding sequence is TGTGCCAGCAGTCAAGGGAGGGAGGCTTTCTTT.